This T cell receptor beta chain was profiled in a study of blood T cell repertoires in COVID-19. On the study more broadly: Specimens from acute and convalescent COVID-19 originated in the United States, Italy and Spain. T cells, B-cell-depleted T cells, or PBMCs supplied cDNA or gDNA.

This clone is a singleton in its sample. The same CDR3 is also encoded by other DNA sequences in this sample. Authors' processing steps: Counts of nucleated cells, estimated from reference gene primer amplification, were obtained. Sequencing used immunoSEQ multiplex PCR; TCRdb keeps in-frame clones, though not all of them. V and J calls and clone size are copied from that table; D and trimming were computed from the DNA. This sample has about 220,000 clones, with roughly 84% found just once. This CDR3 is 13 amino acids long. Trimming took 4 bases from V and 2 from J, leaving 8 bases between them. Germline V gene lookup returns CDR1 ENHRY and CDR2 SYGVKD.

The chain has TRBV10-3 and TRBJ1-1; the D gene is possibly TRBD1 (5 bases). Sequencing used peripheral blood. The sequence derives from a woman aged 60 to 75 who had recovered from COVID-19. The DNA of the CDR3 is TGTGCCATCAGTGGGAGGGGAAACACTGAAGCTTTCTTT. Its protein product is CAISGRGNTEAFF.